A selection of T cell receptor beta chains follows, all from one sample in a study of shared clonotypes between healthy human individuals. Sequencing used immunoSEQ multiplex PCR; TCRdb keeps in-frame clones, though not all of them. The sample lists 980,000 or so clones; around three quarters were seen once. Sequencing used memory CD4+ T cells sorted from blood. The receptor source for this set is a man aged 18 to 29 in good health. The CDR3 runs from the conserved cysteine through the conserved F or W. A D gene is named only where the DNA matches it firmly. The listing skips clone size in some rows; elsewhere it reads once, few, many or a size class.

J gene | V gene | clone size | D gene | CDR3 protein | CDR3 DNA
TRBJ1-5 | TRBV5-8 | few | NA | CASRVPAGNQPQHF | TGTGCCAGCAGGGTCCCCGCAGGCAATCAGCCCCAGCATTTT
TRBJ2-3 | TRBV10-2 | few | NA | CASRRLADTQYF | TGCGCCAGCAGGAGACTAGCAGATACGCAGTATTTT
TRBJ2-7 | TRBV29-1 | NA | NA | CSVDTAGVSYEQYF | TGCAGCGTTGACACGGCAGGGGTTTCCTACGAGCAGTACTTC
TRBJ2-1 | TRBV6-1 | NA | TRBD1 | CATRPRDRGYNEQFF | TGTGCCACCCGCCCCCGTGACAGGGGGTACAATGAGCAGTTCTTC
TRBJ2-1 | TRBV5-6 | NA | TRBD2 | CASSLGTSGSKIYNEQFF | TGTGCCAGCAGCCTAGGGACTAGCGGAAGTAAAATATACAATGAGCAGTTCTTC
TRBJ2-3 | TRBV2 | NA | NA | CASSGSSTDTQYF | TGTGCCAGCAGTGGGTCCAGCACAGATACGCAGTATTTT
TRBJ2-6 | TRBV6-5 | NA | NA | CASRGDLRAENVLTF | TGTGCCAGCAGGGGGGACTTACGCGCAGAAAACGTCCTGACTTTC
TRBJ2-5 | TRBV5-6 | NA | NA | CASLVGLRGKGETQYF | TGTGCCAGCTTGGTAGGACTTCGCGGGAAGGGAGAGACCCAGTACTTC
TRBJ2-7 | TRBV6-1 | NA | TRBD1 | CASSAGTGASYEQYF | TGTGCCAGCAGTGCCGGGACAGGGGCTTCCTACGAGCAGTACTTC
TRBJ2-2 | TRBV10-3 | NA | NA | CAISGSSRRELFF | TGTGCCATCAGCGGGTCCTCCCGGAGGGAGCTGTTTTTT
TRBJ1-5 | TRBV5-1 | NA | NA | CASSPLEGFPQHF | TGCGCCAGCAGCCCTTTGGAGGGGTTCCCCCAGCATTTT
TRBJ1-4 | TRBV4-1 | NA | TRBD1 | CASSPQGAVSEKLFF | TGCGCCAGCAGCCCTCAGGGGGCGGTTAGTGAAAAACTGTTTTTT
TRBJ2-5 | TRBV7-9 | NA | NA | CASSPSWGRQETQYF | TGTGCCAGCAGCCCTAGTTGGGGCCGCCAAGAGACCCAGTACTTC
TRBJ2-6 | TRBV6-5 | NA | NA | CAARYSGANVLTF | TGTGCCGCCCGTTATTCTGGGGCCAACGTCCTGACTTTC
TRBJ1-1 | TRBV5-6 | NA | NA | CASSVGGPTEAFF | TGTGCCAGCAGCGTGGGGGGCCCCACTGAAGCTTTCTTT
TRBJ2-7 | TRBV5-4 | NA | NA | CASSLGLPQREQYF | TGTGCCAGCAGCTTGGGCCTCCCGCAGCGAGAGCAGTACTTC
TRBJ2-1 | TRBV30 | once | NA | CAWSNQKGSNEQFF | TGTGCCTGGAGTAACCAAAAGGGGAGCAATGAGCAGTTCTTC
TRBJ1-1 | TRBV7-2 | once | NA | CASSLAGHLNTEAFF | TGTGCCAGCAGCCTGGCGGGACACCTGAACACTGAAGCTTTCTTT
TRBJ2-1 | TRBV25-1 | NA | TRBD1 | CASSLQGASEQFF | TGTGCCAGCAGCTTACAGGGGGCAAGTGAGCAGTTCTTC
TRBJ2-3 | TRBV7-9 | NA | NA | CASTQHLGGFRDTQYF | TGTGCCAGCACTCAACACCTCGGCGGGTTCCGAGATACGCAGTATTTT
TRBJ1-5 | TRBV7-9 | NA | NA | CASSDRDPNQPQHF | TGTGCCAGCAGCGATCGGGACCCCAATCAGCCCCAGCATTTT
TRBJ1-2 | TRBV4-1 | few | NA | CASSQAVGIGYGYTF | TGCGCCAGCAGCCAAGCCGTGGGGATTGGGTACGGCTACACCTTC
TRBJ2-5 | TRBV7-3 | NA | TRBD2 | CASSTVAGGETQYF | TGTGCCAGCAGCACGGTAGCGGGTGGAGAGACCCAGTACTTC
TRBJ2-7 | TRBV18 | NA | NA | CASSPPSTYEQYF | TGTGCCAGCTCACCACCCTCTACCTACGAGCAGTACTTC
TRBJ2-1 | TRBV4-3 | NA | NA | CASSQGYERFDEQFF | TGCGCCAGCAGCCAAGGTTACGAACGATTCGATGAGCAGTTCTTC
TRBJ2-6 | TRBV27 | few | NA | CASSFVGLGKSGANVLTF | TGTGCCAGCAGTTTTGTGGGCCTAGGGAAGTCTGGGGCCAACGTCCTGACTTTC
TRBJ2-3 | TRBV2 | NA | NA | CASSDRRDTDTQYF | TGTGCCAGCAGTGACAGGCGAGACACAGATACGCAGTATTTT
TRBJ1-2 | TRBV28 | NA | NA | CASSLRHLGYTF | TGTGCCAGCAGTTTACGGCACCTTGGCTACACCTTC
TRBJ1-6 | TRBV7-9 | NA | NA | CASSLDILDSPLHF | TGTGCCAGCAGCTTGGACATCTTAGATTCACCCCTCCACTTT
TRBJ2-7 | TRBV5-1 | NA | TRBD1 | CASRPTGGSYEQYF | TGCGCCAGCAGACCGACAGGGGGAAGCTACGAGCAGTACTTC
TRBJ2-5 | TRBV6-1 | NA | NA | CASSARGQETQYF | TGTGCCAGCAGTGCTCGGGGGCAAGAGACCCAGTACTTC
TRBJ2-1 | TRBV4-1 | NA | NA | CASRSLTNSYNEQFF | TGCGCCAGCAGAAGTTTAACAAACTCCTACAATGAGCAGTTCTTC
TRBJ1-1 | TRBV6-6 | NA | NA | CASSPRGGTEAFF | TGTGCCAGCAGTCCAAGGGGGGGCACTGAAGCTTTCTTT
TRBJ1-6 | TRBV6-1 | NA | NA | CASSRGWDSPLHF | TGTGCCAGCAGTAGGGGCTGGGATTCACCCCTCCACTTT
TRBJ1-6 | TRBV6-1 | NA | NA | CASSDPRAGRPPLHF | TGTGCCAGCAGCGATCCCAGGGCAGGCCGACCTCCCCTCCACTTT
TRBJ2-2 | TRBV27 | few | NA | CASSLYSVNTGELFF | TGTGCCAGCAGTTTATACTCGGTGAACACCGGGGAGCTGTTTTTT
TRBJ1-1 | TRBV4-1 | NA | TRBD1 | CASSRDTGGLNTEAFF | TGCGCCAGCAGCCGAGACACAGGGGGCCTTAACACTGAAGCTTTCTTT
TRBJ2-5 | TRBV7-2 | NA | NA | CASSLGRWGETQYF | TGTGCCAGCAGCTTGGGCAGGTGGGGAGAGACCCAGTACTTC
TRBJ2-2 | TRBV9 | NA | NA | CASSGAGYTGELFF | TGTGCCAGCAGCGGGGCAGGGTACACCGGGGAGCTGTTTTTT
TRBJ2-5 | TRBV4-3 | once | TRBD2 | CASSQDGGTSGSPQYF | TGCGCCAGCAGCCAAGATGGGGGGACTAGCGGCTCTCCGCAGTACTTC